One sample yielded the 5 T cell receptor beta chains listed below, sequenced in a study of cytomegalovirus exposure and HLA in healthy donors. A multiplex PCR was run with 60 Vbeta primers and 13 Jbeta primers. Libraries were prepared by immunoSEQ multiplex PCR; TCRdb keeps only in-frame clonotypes and omits some of them. The table includes 150,000 to 200,000 clones, around nine tenths detected once. Sequences were obtained from PBMCs. The receptor set was obtained from a woman younger than 35 in good health and CMV-seronegative.

The gene calls are TRBV30 and TRBJ1-5; D might be TRBD1 (6 bases). The germline V and J ends were trimmed by 2 bases and 9 bases, with 17 bases remaining between them. Per germline, CDR1 GTSNPN and CDR2 SVGIG (reference sequence). The CDR3 loop spans 14 amino acids. The CDR3 protein is CAWSYRDTLRPQHF. The CDR3 DNA reads as TGTGCCTGGAGTTACCGGGACACCCTCCGGCCCCAGCATTTT. Combining the CDR3 with reference TRBV30 and TRBJ1-5 gives the whole variable domain SQTIHQWPATLVQPVGSPLSLECTVEGTSNPNLYWYRQAAGRGLQLLFYSVGIGQISSEVPQNLSASRPQDRQFILSSKKLLLSDSGFYLCAWSYRDTLRPQHFGDGTRLSIL.

The genes are TRBV30 and TRBJ1-3; unclear D gene. Per germline, CDR1 GTSNPN and CDR2 SVGIG (reference sequence). The CDR3 is 15 amino acids. V lost 2 bases to trimming and J lost 0 bases, with 11 bases between them. CDR3 DNA sequence: TGTGCCTGGAGTTCCGGACTGGTCTCTGGAAACACCATATATTTT. This sequence encodes CAWSSGLVSGNTIYF.

This rearrangement joins TRBV7-9 to TRBJ2-7; 7 bases are a match to TRBD2. The germline gives CDR1 SEHNR, CDR2 FQNEAQ (reference sequence). V shed 6 bases and J 3 bases; nucleotides not matched to a gene: 8. The CDR3 runs 14 residues. For the CDR3, the DNA is TGTGCCAGCAGACAAGCGGGGCCTGGCTACGAGCAGTACTTC. It is translated as CASRQAGPGYEQYF.

The table lists this clone with a few counts. The V gene is TRBV29-1, the J gene TRBJ1-1; tentative D call: TRBD1 (5 bases). The CDR3 has 13 amino acids. V was clipped by 7 bases and J by 0 bases, with 12 bases between them. Germline V gene sequence: CDR1 SQVTM, CDR2 ANQGSEA. The CDR3 nucleotides read TGCAGCGCGGCGGACACATTGAACACTGAAGCTTTCTTT. Translated: CSAADTLNTEAFF.

This clone was observed a few times. DNA for the CDR3: TGCGCCAGCAGCCAAGCTGGGGCAGGGCGGAACACTGAAGCTTTCTTT. Amino acid sequence: CASSQAGAGRNTEAFF. V usage is TRBV4-1 and J usage is TRBJ1-1, with D maybe TRBD1 (5 bases). The germline CDR1 and CDR2 sequences are MGHRA and YSYEKL. This CDR3 spans 16 amino acids. Trimming cost V 1 base and J 1 base, with 13 bases left between them.